This T cell receptor beta chain derives from a study of T and B cells in COVID-19 patients. In the study overall: Most recovered patients had mild to moderate COVID-19 treated as outpatients. Median age was about 35 years in the recovered cohort and about 67 years in the active-infection cohort. The study, taken as a whole, reports: Clonality of TRB repertoires was high in active COVID-19; recovery brought above-healthy diversity and richness. Patients with COVID-19 reportedly showed strongly skewed T cell receptor beta variable and joining gene usage.

From blood, roughly 250-500 ng of genomic DNA served as TRB template. Concerning this clonotype: Its antigen is undetermined.

CDR3 length: 13 amino acids. Germline V gene sequence: CDR1 PRHDT, CDR2 FYEKMQ (reference sequence). With V trimmed by 5 bases and J by 4 bases, 2 bases remained unmatched. BIOMED2 TRB-A/B primer pools were used in multiplex TRB PCR. TCRdb recomputed calls from the multiplex PCR reads with MiXCR, one row per CDR3 protein. This table has approximately 11,000 distinct CDR3 sequences, over 25% appearing once. The chain employs TRBV13 and TRBJ2-7, with TRBD1 matching 10 bases. The source is a human donor with active COVID-19. Sequencing was done on a sample of blood. Written as DNA, the CDR3 is TGTGCCAGCAGCCGGGGACAGGGGTACGAGCAGTACTTC. Translated, it gives CASSRGQGYEQYF.